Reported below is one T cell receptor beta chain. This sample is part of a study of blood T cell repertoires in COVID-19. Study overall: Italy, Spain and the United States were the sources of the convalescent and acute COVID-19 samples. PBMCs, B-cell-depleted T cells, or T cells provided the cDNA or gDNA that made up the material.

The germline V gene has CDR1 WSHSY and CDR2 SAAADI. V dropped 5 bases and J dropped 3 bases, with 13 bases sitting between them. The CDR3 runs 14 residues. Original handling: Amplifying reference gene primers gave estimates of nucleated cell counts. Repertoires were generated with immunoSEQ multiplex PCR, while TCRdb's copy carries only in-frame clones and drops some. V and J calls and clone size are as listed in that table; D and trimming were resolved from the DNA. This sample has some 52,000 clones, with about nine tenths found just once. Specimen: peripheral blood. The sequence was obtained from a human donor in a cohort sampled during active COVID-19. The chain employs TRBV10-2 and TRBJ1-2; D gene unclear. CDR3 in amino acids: CASSPRKSDYGYTF. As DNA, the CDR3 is TGCGCCAGCAGTCCGAGGAAATCGGACTATGGCTACACCTTC.